One and the same sample provided the 20 T cell receptor beta chains below, sequenced in a study of blood T cell repertoires in COVID-19. Using immunoSEQ multiplex PCR, the repertoire was profiled, and TCRdb retains in-frame clones only, with some absent. The top ten hold roughly 9.2% of the sample, which has about 160,000 clones, over 80% seen once. Sequences were obtained from peripheral blood. These receptors were obtained from a woman older than 75 with active or convalescent COVID-19.

V gene TRBV7-2 combines with J gene TRBJ2-1, with 11 bases aligning to TRBD1. V was clipped by 2 bases and J by 7 bases; unmatched bases: 13. Germline assignment: CDR1 SGHTA and CDR2 FQGNSA. The CDR3 length is 18 residues. The CDR3 is CASSLLRTGTGGRNEQFF. The CDR3 DNA reads TGTGCCAGCAGCTTACTACGTACCGGGACAGGGGGGCGGAATGAGCAGTTCTTC.

Turning to this clone: The sample contains more than one DNA sequence encoding this CDR3. The gene calls are TRBV12-3 or TRBV12-4 and TRBJ1-1; no clear D. V was pared by 3 bases and J by 1 base, with 6 bases between. The length of the CDR3 is 13 residues. The CDR3, as DNA: TGTGCCAGCAGTTTGGGAGGGAACACTGAAGCTTTCTTT. The encoded protein is CASSLGGNTEAFF.

The rearrangement links TRBV30 to TRBJ1-1; 7 bases line up with TRBD1. The germline gives CDR1 GTSNPN, CDR2 SVGIG (reference sequence). Trimming at V came to 2 bases and at J to 2 bases, leaving 5 bases not matched to a gene. The CDR3 is 14 residues long. The chain's CDR3 is CAWSWTGPNTEAFF. The CDR3 DNA follows: TGTGCCTGGAGTTGGACAGGTCCCAACACTGAAGCTTTCTTT.

As for this clone: A read error may account for a junction end that differs from germline. The chain uses TRBV20-1 and TRBJ2-1; a weak D match, TRBD2 (6 bases). CDR3 length: 11 amino acids. In germline, CDR1 is DFQATT, CDR2 SNEGSKA (reference sequence). CDR3 sequence (DNA): TGCAGTGCTAGCCAACAGCGGGCCCCGATCTTC. Encoded protein: CSASQQRAPIF.

V usage is TRBV5-1 and J usage is TRBJ2-1; 13 bases line up with TRBD2. V lost 4 bases, J lost 10 bases, and 5 bases stayed unmatched. The CDR3 spans 14 residues. Looked up from germline, CDR1 is SGHRS and CDR2 is YFSETQ. CDR3 DNA sequence: TGCGCCAGCAGCGCCGGGACTAGCGGGACCGAGCAGTTCTTC. The encoded protein is CASSAGTSGTEQFF.

This chain connects TRBV20-1 to TRBJ1-1; D remains unclear. The V gene's germline CDR1 is DFQATT and CDR2 SNEGSKA (reference sequence). CDR3 length: 11 residues. Trimming stripped 1 base from V and 6 bases from J, with 6 bases between. CDR3 coding DNA: TGCAGTGCTAGAGTACTTGCTGAAGCTTTCTTT. Amino acids: CSARVLAEAFF.

This chain connects TRBV7-9 to TRBJ1-4, with unresolved D. V shed 5 bases and J shed 7 bases, with 11 bases lying between them. This CDR3 is 13 amino acids long. Germline-derived CDR1 and CDR2 are SEHNR and FQNEAQ (reference sequence). The CDR3: CASSRAGSEKLFF. For the CDR3, the DNA is TGTGCCAGCAGCCGTGCGGGATCTGAAAAACTGTTTTTT.

A few counts support this clone. This rearrangement joins TRBV4-1 to TRBJ1-2; 7 nucleotides match TRBD1. The CDR3 is made up of 12 amino acids. The germline gives CDR1 MGHRA, CDR2 YSYEKL. Trimming took 4 bases from V and 7 from J; bases not matched to a gene: 3. CDR3 DNA sequence: TGCGCCAGCAGCCCCGGGACAGCTGGCTACACCTTC. Translation gives CASSPGTAGYTF.

A word on this clone: A junction end diverges from the germline sequence, so it may reflect a read error. J is TRBJ2-2 and V is TRBV10-3; D might be TRBD1 (5 bases). CDR1 ENHRY and CDR2 SYGVKD come from the germline V gene. The CDR3 is 14 residues long. The CDR3 nucleotides read TGTGCCCTCAGGCCAGGACAGAACACCGGGGAGCTGTTTTTT. It translates to CALRPGQNTGELFF.

The chain joins TRBV10-3 to TRBJ1-1; TRBD1 might be the D (5 bases). In germline, CDR1 is ENHRY, CDR2 SYGVKD. V was pared by 2 bases and J by 8 bases, with 15 bases between. The CDR3 is 14 amino acids. The CDR3 is CAISEPMRTKEAFF. DNA for the CDR3: TGTGCCATCAGTGAGCCGATGAGGACAAAGGAAGCTTTCTTT.

This chain uses TRBV7-2 with TRBJ2-5, with D perhaps TRBD1 (5 bases). CDR1 and CDR2 from the germline V gene are SGHTA and FQGNSA. V lost 4 bases and J 5 bases, leaving 14 bases between the germline ends. This CDR3 comprises 14 residues. CDR3 protein: CASSWGPLTETQYF. The CDR3, as DNA: TGTGCCAGCAGCTGGGGCCCCTTAACCGAGACCCAGTACTTC.

This chain joins TRBV13 and TRBJ2-6; TRBD1 matches at 7 bases. CDR1 PRHDT and CDR2 FYEKMQ come from the germline V gene (reference sequence). After removal of 5 bases from V and 1 base from J, the junction contained 11 bases not matched to a gene. This CDR3 has 18 residues. DNA for the CDR3: TGTGCCAGCAGCCACACCGGGACAGTGATTTCTGGGGCCAACGTCCTGACTTTC. It encodes CASSHTGTVISGANVLTF. The entire variable domain, with the rest obtained from reference TRBV13 and TRBJ2-6, is as follows: AAGVIQSPRHLIKEKRETATLKCYPIPRHDTVYWYQQGPGQDPQFLISFYEKMQSDKGSIPDRFSAQQFSDYHSELNMSSLELGDSALYFCASSHTGTVISGANVLTFGAGSRLTVL.

The CDR3 nucleotides read TGTGCCAGCAGCCCCGGGGGAATTGGAGAAAAACTGTTTTTT. This encodes CASSPGGIGEKLFF. This chain connects TRBV7-9 to TRBJ1-4; maybe TRBD1 (5 bases). The germline V gene has CDR1 SEHNR and CDR2 FQNEAQ (reference sequence). The ends were cut back, 5 bases at V and 8 bases at J, with 15 bases in the middle. CDR3 size: 14 residues.

The genes are TRBV4-1 and TRBJ2-3, with TRBD1 matching over 8 bases. Trimming removed 1 base from V and 2 bases from J; junction bases left unmatched: 2. Per germline, CDR1 MGHRA and CDR2 YSYEKL. The CDR3 is 15 amino acids. The CDR3 nucleotides read TGCGCCAGCAGCCAAGGACAGGGGAACACAGATACGCAGTATTTT. Its translation is CASSQGQGNTDTQYF.

A remark on this clone: A read error may account for a junction end that differs from germline. This chain connects TRBV6-5 to TRBJ1-6; 10 bases line up with TRBD1. CDR1 and CDR2 (germline): MNHEY, SVGAGI. CDR3 length equals 12 residues. Written as DNA, the CDR3 is TGTGCCAGCAGTTCCCGGGACAGGGGCTGTTCTTTT. Translating it yields CASSSRDRGCSF.

The V and J genes are TRBV7-9 and TRBJ1-2; TRBD1 matches 9 bases. This CDR3 is 16 amino acids long. V shed 8 bases, J shed 4 bases, and the junction held 14 bases outside the gene matches. Germline V gives CDR1 SEHNR, CDR2 FQNEAQ (reference sequence). In nucleotides, the CDR3 is TGTGCCAGCGAAAGCGGACAGGGGACTTACCTCTATGGCTACACCTTC. Its protein product is CASESGQGTYLYGYTF.

The chain uses TRBV19 and TRBJ2-3; D is possibly TRBD2 (7 bases). With 6 bases removed from V and 4 bases from J, the gap between germline ends came to 17 bases. This CDR3 is 15 amino acids long. In germline, CDR1 is LNHDA, CDR2 SQIVND (reference sequence). This CDR3 is CASSRPRGAADTQYF. Written as DNA, the CDR3 is TGTGCCAGTAGCAGGCCCCGGGGGGCCGCAGATACGCAGTATTTT.

The chain is built from TRBV5-1 and TRBJ1-1, with D possibly TRBD1 on 6 matching bases. Trimming removed 0 bases at V and 1 base at J, with 13 bases between. The CDR3 sequence is 16 residues long. Germline lookup yields CDR1 SGHRS and CDR2 YFSETQ. The CDR3 nucleotides read TGCGCCAGCAGCTTGGCCGGACAGTCTTGGAACACTGAAGCTTTCTTT. Its protein product is CASSLAGQSWNTEAFF.

This sequence joins TRBV19 and TRBJ1-5; TRBD1 is a possible D gene (6 bases). The CDR3 is 16 amino acids. Per germline, CDR1 LNHDA and CDR2 SQIVND (reference sequence). The V end lost 3 bases, the J end lost 4 bases, and 16 bases lay between the germline ends. The chain's CDR3 is CASSIGTGTPNQPQHF. The DNA of the CDR3 is TGTGCCAGTAGTATTGGGACCGGGACACCAAATCAGCCCCAGCATTTT.

The genes are TRBV14 and TRBJ1-2; D remains ambiguous. Germline V gene sequence: CDR1 SGHDN, CDR2 FVKESK. There are 13 residues in the CDR3. Trimming took 4 bases from V and 8 from J, leaving 14 bases between them. Written as DNA, the CDR3 is TGTGCCAGCAGCCCATTCGCCGGGGTCGGCTACACCTTC. It yields the protein CASSPFAGVGYTF.